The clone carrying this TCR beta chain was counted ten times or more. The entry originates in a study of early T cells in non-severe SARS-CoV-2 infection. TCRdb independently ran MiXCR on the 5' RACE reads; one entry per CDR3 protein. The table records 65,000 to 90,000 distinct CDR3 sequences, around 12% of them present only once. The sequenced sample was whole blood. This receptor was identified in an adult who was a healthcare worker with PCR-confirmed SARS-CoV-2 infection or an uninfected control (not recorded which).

CDR3 residues: CASSLQGLEAFF. The CDR3 region has the DNA TGTGCCAGCAGTCTACAGGGACTTGAAGCTTTCTTT. The chain joins TRBV6-5 to TRBJ1-1; TRBD1 is a possible D gene (6 bases). Trimming took 5 bases from V and 7 from J, leaving 11 bases between them. The CDR3 length is 12 residues. Germline V gene lookup returns CDR1 MNHEY and CDR2 SVGAGI.